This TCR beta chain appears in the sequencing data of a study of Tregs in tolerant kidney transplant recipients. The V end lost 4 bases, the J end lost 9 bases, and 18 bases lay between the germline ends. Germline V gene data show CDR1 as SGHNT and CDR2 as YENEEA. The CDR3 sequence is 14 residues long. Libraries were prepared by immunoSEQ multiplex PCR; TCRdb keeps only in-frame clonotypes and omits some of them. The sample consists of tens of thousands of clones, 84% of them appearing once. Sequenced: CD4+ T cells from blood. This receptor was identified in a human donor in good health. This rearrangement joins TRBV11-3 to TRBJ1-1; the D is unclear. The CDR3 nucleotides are TGTGCCAGCAGCTCAACGTCAGGTTCCCTCCAAGCTTTCTTT. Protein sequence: CASSSTSGSLQAFF. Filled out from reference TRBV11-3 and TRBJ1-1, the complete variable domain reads EAGVVQSPRYKIIEKKQPVAFWCNPISGHNTLYWYLQNLGQGPELLIRYENEEAVDDSQLPKDRFSAERLKGVDSTLKIQPAELGDSAVYLCASSSTSGSLQAFFGQGTRLTVV.